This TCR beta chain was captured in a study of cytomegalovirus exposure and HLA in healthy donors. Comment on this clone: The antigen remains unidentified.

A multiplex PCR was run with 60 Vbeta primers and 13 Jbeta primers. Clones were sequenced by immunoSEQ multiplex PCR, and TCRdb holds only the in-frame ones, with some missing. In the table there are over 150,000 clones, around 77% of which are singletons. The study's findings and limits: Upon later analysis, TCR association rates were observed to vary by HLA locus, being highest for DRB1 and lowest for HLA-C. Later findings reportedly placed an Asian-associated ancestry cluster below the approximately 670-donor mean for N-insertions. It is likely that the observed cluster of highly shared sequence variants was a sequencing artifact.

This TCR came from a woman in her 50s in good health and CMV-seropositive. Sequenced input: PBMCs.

CDR3 protein: CAISEETGGYGYTF. The CDR3 bases are TGTGCCATCAGTGAAGAAACAGGTGGCTATGGCTACACCTTC. J is TRBJ1-2 and V is TRBV10-3, with D perhaps TRBD1 (5 bases). V was cut by 3 bases and J by 4 bases, with 12 bases left in between. From germline, CDR1 is ENHRY and CDR2 SYGVKD. CDR3 length: 14 amino acids.